The source of this T cell receptor beta chain is a study of technical replicates of blood from a few donors. Trimming stripped 0 bases from V and 6 bases from J, with 15 bases between. The V gene's germline CDR1 is MNHEY and CDR2 SVGAGI. The CDR3 runs 15 residues. The data were produced by immunoSEQ multiplex PCR, yet TCRdb's version contains in-frame clones alone and is incomplete. The data contain approximately 81,000 clones, 81% of them singletons. Sequenced: PBMCs. The source of this sequence is a human donor in good health. Some clones in this sample may be carry-over from other donors' samples. J is TRBJ2-7 and V is TRBV6-5; D might be TRBD2 (5 bases). The CDR3 region has the DNA TGTGCCAGCAGTTACTCCCCTCGGAGGCGCGGCGAGCAGTACTTC. Residues: CASSYSPRRRGEQYF.